The 8 T cell receptor beta chains below all came from one sample that was sequenced in a study of blood T cell repertoires in COVID-19. Data came from immunoSEQ multiplex PCR; TCRdb stores just in-frame clones and leaves some out. Counted here are around 280,000 clones, roughly 86% occurring once; the ten biggest clones make up over 8.5%. The specimen was peripheral blood. Every receptor here comes from a woman under 40 with COVID-19, enrolled during active disease.

The rearrangement uses TRBV6-1 and TRBJ1-2; weak D call: TRBD1 (5 bases). The V gene lost 3 bases and the J gene lost 7 bases, with 18 bases spanning the gap. Germline V gene lookup returns CDR1 MNHNS and CDR2 SASEGT. The CDR3 has 15 amino acids. The CDR3 DNA reads as TGTGCCAGCAGTGACCCGATTGGACAAGGCAGTGGCTACACCTTC. Translating it yields CASSDPIGQGSGYTF.

The J gene is TRBJ1-6, the V gene TRBV19; the match to TRBD1 covers 7 bases. CDR1 and CDR2 from the germline V gene are LNHDA and SQIVND (reference sequence). V lost 10 bases to trimming and J lost 2 bases; unmatched junction nucleotides: 11. This CDR3 region has 16 residues. Written as DNA, the CDR3 is TGTGCCACCAAAAACCGGGACAGAGCCTATAATTCACCCCTCCACTTT. It translates to CATKNRDRAYNSPLHF.

This sequence joins TRBV7-9 and TRBJ1-4, with 9 bases lining up with TRBD1. Trimming at V came to 5 bases and at J to 7 bases, leaving 17 bases not matched to a gene. CDR1 is SEHNR, CDR2 FQNEAQ, per germline (reference sequence). The CDR3 has 18 residues. The CDR3 coding sequence is TGTGCCAGCAGCCATTCACCGGGACAGGGATCCTTCCGTGAAAAACTGTTTTTT. Its protein product is CASSHSPGQGSFREKLFF.

The V and J genes are TRBV7-9 and TRBJ1-1, with D tentatively TRBD1 (6 bases). The CDR3 sequence is 16 residues long. Germline-derived CDR1 and CDR2 are SEHNR and FQNEAQ (reference sequence). Trimming removed 3 bases at V and 1 base at J, with 15 bases between. The CDR3 DNA sequence: TGTGCCAGCAGCTTCCCAGGGGAAGGGGAGAACACTGAAGCTTTCTTT. Protein: CASSFPGEGENTEAFF.

This chain links TRBV6-5 with TRBJ1-4; the D is unclear. Germline assignment: CDR1 MNHEY and CDR2 SVGAGI. V was trimmed by 2 bases and J by 7 bases, leaving 11 bases between them. The CDR3 sequence is 14 residues long. CDR3 protein: CASSYRGLSEKLFF. CDR3 coding DNA: TGTGCCAGCAGTTACAGAGGTCTCAGTGAAAAACTGTTTTTT.

The chain joins TRBV29-1 to TRBJ2-1; the match to TRBD2 covers 13 bases. V dropped 7 bases and J dropped 6; count of bases not matched to a gene: 9. The CDR3 contains 15 residues. The germline CDR1 and CDR2 sequences are SQVTM and ANQGSEA. DNA for the CDR3: TGCAGCGCCTCGAGACTAGCGGGGGGAATCAATGAGCAGTTCTTC. This encodes CSASRLAGGINEQFF.

The genes are TRBV19 and TRBJ1-2; TRBD1 might be the D (6 bases). The CDR3 has 13 amino acids. Germline-derived CDR1 and CDR2 are LNHDA and SQIVND (reference sequence). Trimming shortened V by 9 bases and J by 4 bases, and 15 bases separated the two germline ends. As DNA, the CDR3 is TGTGCCAGCACATCACAGGGCAGCTATGGCTACACCTTC. Translated, it gives CASTSQGSYGYTF. Variable domain in full (rest from reference TRBV19 and TRBJ1-2): DGGITQSPKYLFRKEGQNVTLSCEQNLNHDAMYWYRQDPGQGLRLIYYSQIVNDFQKGDIAEGYSVSREKKESFPLTVTSAQKNPTAFYLCASTSQGSYGYTFGSGTRLTVV.

This chain connects TRBV19 to TRBJ1-1; a weak D match, TRBD1 (5 bases). The CDR3 loop spans 14 amino acids. CDR1 is LNHDA and CDR2 is SQIVND in the germline V gene (reference sequence). V dropped 4 bases and J dropped 3 bases, with 12 bases sitting between them. CDR3 coding DNA: TGTGCCAGTAGTAACGACAGATATTACACTGAAGCTTTCTTT. This codes for CASSNDRYYTEAFF.